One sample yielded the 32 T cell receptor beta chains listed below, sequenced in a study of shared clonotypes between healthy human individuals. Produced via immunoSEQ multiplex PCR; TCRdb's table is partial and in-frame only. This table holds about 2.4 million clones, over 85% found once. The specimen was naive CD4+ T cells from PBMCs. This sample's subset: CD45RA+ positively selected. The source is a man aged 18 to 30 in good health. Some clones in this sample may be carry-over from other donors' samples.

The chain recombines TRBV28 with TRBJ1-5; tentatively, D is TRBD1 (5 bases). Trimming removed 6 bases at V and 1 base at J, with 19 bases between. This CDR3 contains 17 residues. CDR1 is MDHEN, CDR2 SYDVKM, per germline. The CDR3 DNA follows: TGTGCCAGCAGGCCCGGGGAGGGGATATACAGCAATCAGCCCCAGCATTTT. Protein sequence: CASRPGEGIYSNQPQHF.

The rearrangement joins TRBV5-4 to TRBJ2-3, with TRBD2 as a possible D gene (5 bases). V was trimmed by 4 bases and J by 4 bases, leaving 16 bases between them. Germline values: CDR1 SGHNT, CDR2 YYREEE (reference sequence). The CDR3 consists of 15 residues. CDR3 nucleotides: TGTGCCAGCAGCACCGCCAAGGGAGACGCAGATACGCAGTATTTT. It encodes CASSTAKGDADTQYF.

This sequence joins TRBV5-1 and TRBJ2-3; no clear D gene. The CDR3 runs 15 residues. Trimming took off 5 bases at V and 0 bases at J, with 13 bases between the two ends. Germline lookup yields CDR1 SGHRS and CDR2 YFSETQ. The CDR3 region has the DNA TGCGCCAGCAGGACCTTACCGGCTAGCACAGATACGCAGTATTTT. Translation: CASRTLPASTDTQYF.

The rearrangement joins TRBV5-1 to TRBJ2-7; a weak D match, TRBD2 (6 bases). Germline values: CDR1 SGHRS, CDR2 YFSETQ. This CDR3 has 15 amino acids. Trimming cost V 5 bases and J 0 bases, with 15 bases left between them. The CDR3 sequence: CASSRDSPISYEQYF. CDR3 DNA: TGCGCCAGCAGTCGGGACTCGCCCATCTCCTACGAGCAGTACTTC.

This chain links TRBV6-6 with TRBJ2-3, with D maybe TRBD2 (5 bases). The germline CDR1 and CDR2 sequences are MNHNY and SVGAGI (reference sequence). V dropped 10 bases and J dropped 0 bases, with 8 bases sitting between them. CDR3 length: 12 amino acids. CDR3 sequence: CAIRTSTDTQYF. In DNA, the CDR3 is TGTGCCATCAGGACTAGCACAGATACGCAGTATTTT.

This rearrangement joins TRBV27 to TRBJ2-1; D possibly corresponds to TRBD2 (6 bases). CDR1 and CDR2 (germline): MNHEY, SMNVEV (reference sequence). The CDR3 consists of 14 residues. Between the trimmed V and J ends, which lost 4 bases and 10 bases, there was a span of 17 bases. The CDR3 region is CASSYFGRESEQFF. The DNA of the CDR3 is TGTGCCAGCAGTTACTTCGGTCGGGAGAGCGAGCAGTTCTTC.

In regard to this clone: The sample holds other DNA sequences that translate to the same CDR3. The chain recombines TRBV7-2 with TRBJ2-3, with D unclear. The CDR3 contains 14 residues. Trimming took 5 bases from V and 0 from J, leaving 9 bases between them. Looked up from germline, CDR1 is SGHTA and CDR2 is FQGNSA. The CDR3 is CASSPGRSTDTQYF. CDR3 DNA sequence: TGTGCCAGCAGCCCCGGGCGTAGCACAGATACGCAGTATTTT. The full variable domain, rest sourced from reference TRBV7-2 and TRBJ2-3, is GAGVSQSPSNKVTEKGKDVELRCDPISGHTALYWYRQSLGQGLEFLIYFQGNSAPDKSGLPSDRFSAERTGGSVSTLTIQRTQQEDSAVYLCASSPGRSTDTQYFGPGTRLTVL.

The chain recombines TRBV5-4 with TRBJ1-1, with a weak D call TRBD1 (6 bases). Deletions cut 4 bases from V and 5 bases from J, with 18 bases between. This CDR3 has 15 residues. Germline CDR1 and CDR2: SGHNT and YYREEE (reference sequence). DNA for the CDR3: TGTGCCAGCAGCACAGCACAGGGTGCGGGAACTGAAGCTTTCTTT. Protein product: CASSTAQGAGTEAFF.

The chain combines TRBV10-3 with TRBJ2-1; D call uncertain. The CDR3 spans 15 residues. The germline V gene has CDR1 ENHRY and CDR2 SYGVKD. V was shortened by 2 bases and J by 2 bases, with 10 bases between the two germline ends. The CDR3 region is CAISEGLTTYNEQFF. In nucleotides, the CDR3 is TGTGCCATCAGTGAGGGGCTAACCACCTACAATGAGCAGTTCTTC.

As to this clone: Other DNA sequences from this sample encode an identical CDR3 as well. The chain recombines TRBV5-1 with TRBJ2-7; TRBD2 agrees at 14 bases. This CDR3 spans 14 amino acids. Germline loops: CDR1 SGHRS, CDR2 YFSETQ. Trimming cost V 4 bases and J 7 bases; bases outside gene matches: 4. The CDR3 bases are TGCGCCAGCAGCCCGGGACTAGCGGGAGCGGAGCAGTACTTC. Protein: CASSPGLAGAEQYF.

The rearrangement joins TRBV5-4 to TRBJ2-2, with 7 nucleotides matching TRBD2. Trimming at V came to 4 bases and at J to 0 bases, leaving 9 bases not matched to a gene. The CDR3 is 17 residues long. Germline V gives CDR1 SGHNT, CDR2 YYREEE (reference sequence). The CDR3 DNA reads TGTGCCAGCAGCGGGGTTAAAACTAGCGCGAACACCGGGGAGCTGTTTTTT. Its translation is CASSGVKTSANTGELFF.

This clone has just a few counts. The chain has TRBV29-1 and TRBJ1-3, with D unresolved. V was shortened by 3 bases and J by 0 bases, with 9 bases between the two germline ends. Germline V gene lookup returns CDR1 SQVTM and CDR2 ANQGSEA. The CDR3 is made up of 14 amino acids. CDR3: CSVDSLGSGNTIYF. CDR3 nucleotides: TGCAGCGTTGATAGTTTGGGCTCTGGAAACACCATATATTTT.

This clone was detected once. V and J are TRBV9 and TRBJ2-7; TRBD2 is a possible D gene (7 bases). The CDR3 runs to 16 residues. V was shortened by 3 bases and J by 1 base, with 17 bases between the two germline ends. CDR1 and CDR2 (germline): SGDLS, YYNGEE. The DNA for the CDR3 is TGTGCCAGCAGCGCCGCGGAGGGGGGGGCTTCCTACGAGCAGTACTTC. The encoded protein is CASSAAEGGASYEQYF. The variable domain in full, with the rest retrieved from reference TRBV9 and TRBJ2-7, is DSGVTQTPKHLITATGQRVTLRCSPRSGDLSVYWYQQSLDQGLQFLIQYYNGEERAKGNILERFSAQQFPDLHSELNLSSLELGDSALYFCASSAAEGGASYEQYFGPGTRLTVT.

The CDR3 is CASSPTDRGRKEKLFF. The CDR3 nucleotides read TGTGCCAGCAGCCCGACGGACAGGGGGCGAAAAGAAAAACTGTTTTTT. This chain uses TRBV7-8 with TRBJ1-4, with 11 bases aligning to TRBD1. The germline gives CDR1 SGHVS, CDR2 FQNEAQ. The J segment lost 8 bases and the V segment lost 5 bases, leaving 10 bases of the junction unmatched. The CDR3 is made up of 16 amino acids.

The CDR3 DNA is TGTGCCTGGAGTGATGGCGGGGACTATGGCTACACCTTC. Amino acids: CAWSDGGDYGYTF. The chain recombines TRBV30 with TRBJ1-2; D unresolved. Trimming pared 1 base from V and 3 bases from J, leaving 9 bases between. CDR1 is GTSNPN, CDR2 SVGIG, per germline (reference sequence). The CDR3 loop spans 13 amino acids.

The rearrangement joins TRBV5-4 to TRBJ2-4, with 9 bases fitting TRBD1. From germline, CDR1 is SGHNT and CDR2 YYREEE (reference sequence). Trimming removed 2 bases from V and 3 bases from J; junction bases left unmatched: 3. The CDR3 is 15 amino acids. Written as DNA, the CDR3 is TGTGCCAGCAGCTTTGCGACAGGGGGCAAAAACATTCAGTACTTC. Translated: CASSFATGGKNIQYF.

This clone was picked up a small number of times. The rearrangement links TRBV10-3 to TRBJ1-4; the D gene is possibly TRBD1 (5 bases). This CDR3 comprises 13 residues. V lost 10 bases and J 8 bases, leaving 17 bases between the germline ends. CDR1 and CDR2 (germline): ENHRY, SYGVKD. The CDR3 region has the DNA TGTGCCACTGGGCCGCAGGGAAGGGAAAAACTGTTTTTT. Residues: CATGPQGREKLFF.

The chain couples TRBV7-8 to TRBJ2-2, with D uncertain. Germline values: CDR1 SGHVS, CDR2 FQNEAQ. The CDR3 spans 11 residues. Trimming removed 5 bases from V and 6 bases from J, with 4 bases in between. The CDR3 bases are TGTGCCAGCAGCCAGCCCGGGGAGCTGTTTTTT. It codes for CASSQPGELFF.

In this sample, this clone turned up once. The CDR3 loop is CASSTFSGANVLTF. The CDR3 DNA follows: TGTGCCAGCTCAACCTTCTCTGGGGCCAACGTCCTGACTTTC. The rearrangement uses TRBV18 and TRBJ2-6; unclear D gene. The CDR3 has 14 amino acids. Per the germline V gene, CDR1 is KGHSH and CDR2 is LQKENI. Trimming cost V 5 bases and J 0 bases, with 5 bases left between them.

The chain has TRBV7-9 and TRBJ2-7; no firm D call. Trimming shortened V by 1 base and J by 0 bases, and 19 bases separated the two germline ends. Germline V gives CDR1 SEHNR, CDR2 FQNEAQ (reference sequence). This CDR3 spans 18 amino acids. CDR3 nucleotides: TGTGCCAGCAGCTTAGATTGGTCTCTCACGGCCAGCTCCTACGAGCAGTACTTC. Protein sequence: CASSLDWSLTASSYEQYF.

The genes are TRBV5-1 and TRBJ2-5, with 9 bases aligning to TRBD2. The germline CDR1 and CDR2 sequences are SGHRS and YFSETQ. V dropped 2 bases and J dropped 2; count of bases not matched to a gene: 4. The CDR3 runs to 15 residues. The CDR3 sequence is CASSLFLAGQETQYF. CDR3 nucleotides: TGCGCCAGCAGCTTATTCCTAGCGGGACAAGAGACCCAGTACTTC. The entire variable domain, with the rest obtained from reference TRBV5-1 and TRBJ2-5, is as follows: KAGVTQTPRYLIKTRGQQVTLSCSPISGHRSVSWYQQTPGQGLQFLFEYFSETQRNKGNFPGRFSGRQFSNSRSEMNVSTLELGDSALYLCASSLFLAGQETQYFGPGTRLLVL.

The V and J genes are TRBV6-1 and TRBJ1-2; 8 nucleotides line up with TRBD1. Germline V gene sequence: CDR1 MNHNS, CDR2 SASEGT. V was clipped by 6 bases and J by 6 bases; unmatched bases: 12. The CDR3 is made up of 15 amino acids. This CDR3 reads CASSPSPGGAHGYTF. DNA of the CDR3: TGTGCCAGCAGCCCATCGCCAGGGGGCGCGCATGGCTACACCTTC.

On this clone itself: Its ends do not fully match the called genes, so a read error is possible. The CDR3: CASGRGARELSF. CDR3 bases: TGTGCCAGCGGTCGGGGTGCCCGGGAGCTGTCTTTT. The genes are TRBV28 and TRBJ2-2; D might be TRBD2 (6 bases). CDR1 is MDHEN, CDR2 SYDVKM, per germline. CDR3 length: 12 amino acids. The whole variable domain, remainder taken from reference TRBV28 and TRBJ2-2, is DVKVTQSSRYLVKRTGEKVFLECVQDMDHENMFWYRQDPGLGLRLIYFSYDVKMKEKGDIPEGYSVSREKKERFSLILESASTNQTSMYLCASGRGARELSFGEGSRLTVL.

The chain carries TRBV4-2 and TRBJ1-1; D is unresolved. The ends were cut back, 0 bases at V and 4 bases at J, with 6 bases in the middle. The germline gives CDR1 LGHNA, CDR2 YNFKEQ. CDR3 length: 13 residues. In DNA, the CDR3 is TGTGCCAGCAGCCAAGATGTCAGCACTGAAGCTTTCTTT. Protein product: CASSQDVSTEAFF.

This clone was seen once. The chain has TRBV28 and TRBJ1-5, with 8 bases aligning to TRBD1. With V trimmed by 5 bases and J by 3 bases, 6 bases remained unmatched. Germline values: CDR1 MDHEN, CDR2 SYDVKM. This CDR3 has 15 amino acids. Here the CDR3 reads CASSTQGGPNQPQHF. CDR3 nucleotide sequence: TGTGCCAGCAGTACACAGGGGGGACCCAATCAGCCCCAGCATTTT.

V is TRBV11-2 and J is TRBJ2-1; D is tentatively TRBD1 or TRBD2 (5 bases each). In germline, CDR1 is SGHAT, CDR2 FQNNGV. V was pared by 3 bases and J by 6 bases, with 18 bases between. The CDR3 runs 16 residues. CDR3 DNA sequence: TGTGCCAGCAGCTTGAGAAGGGAGCAGGGTGCCAATGAGCAGTTCTTC. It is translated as CASSLRREQGANEQFF.

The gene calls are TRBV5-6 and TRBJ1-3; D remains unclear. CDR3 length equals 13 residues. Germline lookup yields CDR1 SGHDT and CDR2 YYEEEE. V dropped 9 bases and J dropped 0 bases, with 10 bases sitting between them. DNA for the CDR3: TGTGCCACCTCCCGGGTCTCTGGAAACACCATATATTTT. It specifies CATSRVSGNTIYF.

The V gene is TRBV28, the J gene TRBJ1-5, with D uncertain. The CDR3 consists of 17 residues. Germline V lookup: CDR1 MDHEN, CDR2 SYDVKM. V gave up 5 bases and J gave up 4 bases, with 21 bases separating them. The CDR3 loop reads CASSPPMGGVRNQPQHF. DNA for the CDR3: TGTGCCAGCAGTCCTCCCATGGGTGGGGTTCGGAATCAGCCCCAGCATTTT.

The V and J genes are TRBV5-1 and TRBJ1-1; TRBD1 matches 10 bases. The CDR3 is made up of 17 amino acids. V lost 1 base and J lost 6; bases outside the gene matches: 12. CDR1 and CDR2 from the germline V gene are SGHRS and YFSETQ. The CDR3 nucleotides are TGCGCCAGCAGCTTGTTCGGGACAGGGGTGCTTAGCCCTGAAGCTTTCTTT. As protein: CASSLFGTGVLSPEAFF.

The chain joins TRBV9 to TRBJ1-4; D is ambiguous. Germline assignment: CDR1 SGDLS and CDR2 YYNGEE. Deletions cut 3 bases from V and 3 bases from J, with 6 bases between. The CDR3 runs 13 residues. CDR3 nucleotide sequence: TGTGCCAGCAGCGACTGGTCTAATGAAAAACTGTTTTTT. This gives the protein CASSDWSNEKLFF.

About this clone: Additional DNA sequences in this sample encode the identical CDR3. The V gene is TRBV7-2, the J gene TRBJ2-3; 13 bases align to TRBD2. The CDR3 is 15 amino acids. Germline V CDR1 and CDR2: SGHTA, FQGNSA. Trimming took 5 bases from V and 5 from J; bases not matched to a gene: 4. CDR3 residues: CASSRTSGSQDTQYF. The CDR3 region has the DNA TGTGCCAGCAGCCGGACTAGCGGGAGTCAAGATACGCAGTATTTT.

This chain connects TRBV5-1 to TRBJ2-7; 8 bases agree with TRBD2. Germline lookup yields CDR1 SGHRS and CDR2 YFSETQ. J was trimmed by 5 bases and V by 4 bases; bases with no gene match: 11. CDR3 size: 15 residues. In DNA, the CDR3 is TGCGCCAGCAGCCCGGGACTAGTATTCCCCCACGAGCAGTACTTC. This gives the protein CASSPGLVFPHEQYF.